The rows below give T cell receptor beta chains drawn from one sample of a study of CD8 T cells in Susac syndrome. MiXCR was run by TCRdb on the immunoSEQ multiplex PCR reads, yielding one entry per CDR3 protein. The sample gives 300,000 or so distinct CDR3 sequences, 90% to 95% of which show up once; 0.065% is in the top ten. The specimen sequenced was CD4+ T cells from PBMCs. The origin of the receptors is a human donor with multiple sclerosis. The CDR3 runs from the conserved cysteine through the conserved F or W. The D gene is left open where the match is weak. Rows may omit the clone size; those that give it use once, few, many or a size class.

v_call	clone_size	j_call	d_call	cdr3_aa	cdr3_nt
TRBV9	.	TRBJ2-2	.	CASSVRATTGELFF	TGTGCCAGCAGCGTAAGGGCCACCACCGGGGAGCTGTTTTTT
TRBV6-1	.	TRBJ1-5	.	CASSPRPQGRNQPQHF	TGTGCCAGCAGTCCCCGCCCTCAGGGGCGCAATCAGCCCCAGCATTTT
TRBV7-3	.	TRBJ2-6	.	CASSPNRQAGANVLTF	TGTGCCAGCAGCCCCAACCGACAGGCTGGGGCCAACGTCCTGACTTTC
TRBV7-8	.	TRBJ1-1	.	CASSRAALPNTEAFF	TGTGCCAGCAGCCGGGCGGCCCTCCCGAACACTGAAGCTTTCTTT
TRBV7-3	.	TRBJ2-2	TRBD1	CASSSQTGALTGELFF	TGTGCCAGCAGCTCCCAAACAGGGGCCCTCACCGGGGAGCTGTTTTTT
TRBV18	.	TRBJ2-2	.	CASSWRSNTGELFF	TGTGCCAGCTCATGGAGATCGAACACCGGGGAGCTGTTTTTT
TRBV4-2	.	TRBJ2-2	.	CASSQDVRSTGELFF	TGTGCCAGCAGCCAAGACGTGAGAAGCACCGGGGAGCTGTTTTTT
TRBV5-5	.	TRBJ1-5	.	CASSLAAGGNQPQHF	TGTGCCAGCAGCTTGGCCGCAGGGGGCAATCAGCCCCAGCATTTT
TRBV27	.	TRBJ1-1	.	CASSLVRGGTEAFF	TGTGCCAGCAGTTTAGTGAGGGGAGGCACTGAAGCTTTCTTT
TRBV28	.	TRBJ2-7	TRBD2	CASSSPKAGHSYEQYF	TGTGCCAGCAGTTCGCCCAAAGCGGGGCACTCCTACGAGCAGTACTTC
TRBV7-9	.	TRBJ1-1	.	CASTLGRAGDTEAFF	TGTGCCAGCACCCTAGGGAGGGCGGGAGACACTGAAGCTTTCTTT
TRBV7-9	.	TRBJ2-7	.	CASSPSKGGDSSSF	TGTGCCAGCAGCCCATCAAAAGGGGGGGATTCCTCTAGCTTC
TRBV30	.	TRBJ1-2	.	CAWRMQTGNYGYTF	TGTGCCTGGAGGATGCAAACAGGAAACTATGGCTACACCTTC
TRBV5-1	.	TRBJ2-1	TRBD2	CASSLGRTSGSTYNEQFF	TGCGCCAGCAGCTTGGGTAGGACTAGCGGGAGTACCTACAATGAGCAGTTCTTC
TRBV30	.	TRBJ1-1	TRBD1	CAWVQGSKAFF	TGTGCCTGGGTACAGGGGAGTAAAGCTTTCTTT
TRBV12-5	.	TRBJ1-2	TRBD1	CASGFISTGTYGYTF	TGTGCTAGTGGTTTTATTTCGACAGGGACCTATGGCTACACCTTC
TRBV3-1	.	TRBJ1-2	.	CASSQALGMGGYTF	TGTGCCAGCAGCCAAGCGCTGGGCATGGGAGGCTACACCTTC
TRBV6-6	few	TRBJ1-1	.	CASSFGGAAFF	TGTGCCAGCAGTTTTGGGGGCGCGGCTTTCTTT